This T cell receptor beta chain was found in a study of blood T cell repertoires in COVID-19. Sequenced by immunoSEQ multiplex PCR; TCRdb stores in-frame clones only, minus some. The sample has under 350,000 clones; around 85% are singletons. The cohort comprised adults aged 18 to 89 years residing in under 25 US areas. Categorization into cohorts depended on clinical history that participants reported. V was shortened by 6 bases and J by 3 bases, with 15 bases between the two germline ends. Germline loops: CDR1 KGHSH, CDR2 LQKENI. This CDR3 has 14 amino acids. The clonotype was recovered from a woman in her forties with acute COVID-19. The sequenced material came from PBMCs or T cells enriched from blood (not recorded which). The chain couples TRBV18 to TRBJ2-7; perhaps TRBD1 as D (5 bases). In nucleotides, the CDR3 is TGTGCCAGCTCTACAGGAATGGGGATCTACGAGCAGTACTTC. Its translation: CASSTGMGIYEQYF.